The following is a T cell receptor (beta chain) sequence with its context. The antigen it binds to is not known. The sample holds no much larger clone one base away, and base qualities are not on file. Donors formed part of the validation cohort, which comprised 120 subjects and was distinct from the first cohort of 666 subjects. This record belongs to a study of cytomegalovirus exposure and HLA in healthy donors (dated by TCRdb to about 2017). Background on the whole study: A later analysis indicated that the roughly 130 validation repertoires were generated on the platform also employed for the 666 repertoires of the first cohort. In addition to the first cohort of 650 to 800 subjects, a separate validation cohort of approximately 130 different subjects was used. The study aimed to test whether signatures of past pathogen exposure could be identified by cataloging public T cell receptors. The study combined high-throughput TCR immunosequencing, statistical association of individual TCRs with disease status, and machine learning to predict cytomegalovirus infection status. The paper's findings and limits, for the study overall: Across donors, most TCR sequences were observed very rarely, whereas some public TCRs were present in many individuals. The authors suggested that the approach could potentially be extended to other disease states and immunological phenotypes. The classifier was reported to diagnose cytomegalovirus status with high specificity and sensitivity in both the original and validation cohorts. Of the cluster scores, roughly 93% were above 0 in a later analysis, which found that TCRs clustered in the first cohort also tended to co-occur in the 95 to 150 validation repertoires. A later analysis lacked HLA typing for the validation cohort, so it scored co-occurrence in that cohort across all 110 or so repertoires. In vitro tests confirmed that a few of the cytomegalovirus-associated TCR beta chains recognize cytomegalovirus antigens. The study gave a list of about 170 TCR beta chains associated with cytomegalovirus.

V is cut by 7 bases and J by 4 bases, and the space between the germline ends is 14 bases. The CDR3 numbers 14 residues from cysteine through phenylalanine. The entry retains the CDR3 DNA only, 42 bases that are in frame from base 1. From a lookup of the germline V gene (reference sequence), CDR1 and CDR2 are MNHNY and SVGAGI. The library relied on the immunoSEQ multiplex PCR assay. From the authors' description of their analysis: A statistical classification framework was built for diagnosing cytomegalovirus status from the catalog of TCR beta chain sequences. TCRdb took over this immuneACCESS table, retaining in-frame rearrangements with V and J assigned. Such tables are incomplete; in checked studies, under half of the missing clones stem from an unresolved V gene, and the remainder is unexplained. V, J and clone size were drawn from that table, and D and trimming were deduced from the DNA. The sample profile shows 200,000 or so clones; roughly 83% of them were found once. The top ten constitute less than 7% of the sample.

The sequence came from a woman between 18 and 29 years old in good health and CMV-seronegative. The chain uses TRBV6-6 and TRBJ1-5; the D region possibly corresponds to TRBD1 (6 bases align). The sequenced material came from PBMCs. The nucleotide sequence reads TGTGCCAGCACCGGATACAGGGATAATCAGCCCCAGCATTTT. This is translated as CASTGYRDNQPQHF.